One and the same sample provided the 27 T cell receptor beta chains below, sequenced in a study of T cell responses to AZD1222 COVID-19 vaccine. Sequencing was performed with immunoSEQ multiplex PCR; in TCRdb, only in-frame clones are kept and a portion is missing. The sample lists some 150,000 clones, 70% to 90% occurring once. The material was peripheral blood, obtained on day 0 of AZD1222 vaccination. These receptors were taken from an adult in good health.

DNA for the CDR3: TGCAGTGCTAGTAGGGACAGGGGGGGGCCTTACGAGCAGTACTTC. Its translation: CSASRDRGGPYEQYF. This chain connects TRBV20-1 to TRBJ2-7; TRBD1 aligns across 11 bases. This CDR3 spans 15 amino acids. Germline V lookup: CDR1 DFQATT, CDR2 SNEGSKA (reference sequence). The ends lost 3 bases at V and 4 bases at J; junction bases unmatched: 8.

The CDR3 region has the DNA TGTGCCAGCAGGAGATACAATGAGCAGTTCTTC. Protein: CASRRYNEQFF. V usage is TRBV6-5 and J usage is TRBJ2-1, with D unclear. CDR1 and CDR2 from the germline V gene are MNHEY and SVGAGI. The CDR3 covers 11 residues. Between the trimmed V and J ends, which lost 6 bases and 4 bases, there was a span of 4 bases.

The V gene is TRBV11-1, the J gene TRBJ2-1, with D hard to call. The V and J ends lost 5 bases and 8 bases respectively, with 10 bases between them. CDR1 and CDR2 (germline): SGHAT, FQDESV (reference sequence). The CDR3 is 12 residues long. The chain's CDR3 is CASSNWKDEQFF. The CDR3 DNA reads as TGTGCCAGCAGCAACTGGAAGGATGAGCAGTTCTTC.

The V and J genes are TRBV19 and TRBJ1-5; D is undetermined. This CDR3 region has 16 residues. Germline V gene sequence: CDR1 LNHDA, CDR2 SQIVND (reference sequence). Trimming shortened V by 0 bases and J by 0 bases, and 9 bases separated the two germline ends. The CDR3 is CASSIERPFSNQPQHF. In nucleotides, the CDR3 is TGTGCCAGTAGTATAGAACGGCCCTTTAGCAATCAGCCCCAGCATTTT.

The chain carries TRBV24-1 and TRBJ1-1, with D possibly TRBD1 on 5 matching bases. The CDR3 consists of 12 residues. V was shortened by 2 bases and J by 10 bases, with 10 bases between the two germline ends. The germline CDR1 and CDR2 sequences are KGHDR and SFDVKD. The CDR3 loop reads CATSDWQGGAFF. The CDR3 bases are TGTGCCACCAGTGATTGGCAGGGAGGAGCTTTCTTT.

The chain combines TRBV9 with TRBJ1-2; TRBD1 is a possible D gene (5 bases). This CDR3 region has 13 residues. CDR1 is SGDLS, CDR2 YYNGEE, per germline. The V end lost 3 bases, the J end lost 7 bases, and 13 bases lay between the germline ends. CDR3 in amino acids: CASSAPRGGGYTF. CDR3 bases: TGTGCCAGCAGCGCGCCAAGGGGTGGTGGCTACACCTTC. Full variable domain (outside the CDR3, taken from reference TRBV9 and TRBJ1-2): DSGVTQTPKHLITATGQRVTLRCSPRSGDLSVYWYQQSLDQGLQFLIQYYNGEERAKGNILERFSAQQFPDLHSELNLSSLELGDSALYFCASSAPRGGGYTFGSGTRLTVV.

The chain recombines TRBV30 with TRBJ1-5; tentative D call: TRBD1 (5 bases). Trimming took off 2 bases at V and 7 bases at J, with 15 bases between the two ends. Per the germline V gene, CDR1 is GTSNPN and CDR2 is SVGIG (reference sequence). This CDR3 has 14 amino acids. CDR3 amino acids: CAWSWGSTNQPQHF. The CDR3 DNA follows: TGTGCCTGGAGTTGGGGCAGCACCAACCAGCCCCAGCATTTT.

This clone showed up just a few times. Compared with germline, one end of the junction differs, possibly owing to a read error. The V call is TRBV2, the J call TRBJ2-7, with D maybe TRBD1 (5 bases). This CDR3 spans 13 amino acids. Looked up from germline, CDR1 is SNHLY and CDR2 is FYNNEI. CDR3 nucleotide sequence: TGTGTCAGCTGTAGGGGCGCATCCTACGAGCAGTACTTC. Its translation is CVSCRGASYEQYF.

The CDR3 coding sequence is TGTGCCAGCAGTCGGCTTCATGAAAAACTGTTTTTT. This translates into CASSRLHEKLFF. The chain combines TRBV7-8 with TRBJ1-4; D is unresolved. With 6 bases removed from V and 6 bases from J, the gap between germline ends came to 8 bases. The V gene's germline CDR1 is SGHVS and CDR2 FQNEAQ. This CDR3 region has 12 residues.

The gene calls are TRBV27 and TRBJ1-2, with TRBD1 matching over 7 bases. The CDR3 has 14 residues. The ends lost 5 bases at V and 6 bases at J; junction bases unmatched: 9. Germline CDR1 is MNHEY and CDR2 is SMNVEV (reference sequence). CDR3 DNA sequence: TGTGCCAGCAGTCCAACAACAGGGGCCCATGGCTACACCTTC. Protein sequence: CASSPTTGAHGYTF.

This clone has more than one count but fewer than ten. The CDR3 is CASSLIYGEPQHF. CDR3 sequence (DNA): TGTGCCAGCAGCTTAATTTATGGAGAGCCCCAGCATTTT. The genes are TRBV7-3 and TRBJ1-5; the D is unclear. The CDR3 sequence is 13 residues long. Germline loops: CDR1 SGHTA, CDR2 FQGTGA. V was shortened by 1 base and J by 8 bases, with 9 bases between the two germline ends.

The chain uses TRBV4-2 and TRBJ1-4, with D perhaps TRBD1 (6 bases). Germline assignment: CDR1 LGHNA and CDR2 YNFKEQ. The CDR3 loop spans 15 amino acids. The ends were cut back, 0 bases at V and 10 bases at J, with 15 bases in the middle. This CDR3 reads CASSQDRQGLGKLFF. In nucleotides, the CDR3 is TGTGCCAGCAGCCAAGATCGGCAGGGGCTTGGAAAACTGTTTTTT.

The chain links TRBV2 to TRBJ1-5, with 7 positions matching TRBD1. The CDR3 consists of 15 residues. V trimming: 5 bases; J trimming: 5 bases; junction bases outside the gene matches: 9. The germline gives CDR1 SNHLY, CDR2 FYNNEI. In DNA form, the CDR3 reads TGTGCCAGCAGTATACAGGGGCGGCGGGATCAGCCCCAGCATTTT. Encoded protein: CASSIQGRRDQPQHF.

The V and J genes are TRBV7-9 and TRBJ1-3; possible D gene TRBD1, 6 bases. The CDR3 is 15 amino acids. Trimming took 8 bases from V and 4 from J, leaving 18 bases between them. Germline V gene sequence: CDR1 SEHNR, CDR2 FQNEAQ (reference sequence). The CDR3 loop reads CASSPRGGDGNTIYF. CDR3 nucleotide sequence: TGTGCCAGCTCCCCTCGGGGGGGCGACGGAAACACCATATATTTT.

This CDR3 is CASSSGLAGRNEQFF. The DNA of the CDR3 is TGTGCCAGCAGTTCTGGACTAGCGGGTCGCAATGAGCAGTTCTTC. The J gene is TRBJ2-1, the V gene TRBV5-5; 11 positions agree with TRBD2. V shed 5 bases, J shed 6 bases, and the junction held 7 bases outside the gene matches. The V gene's germline CDR1 is SGHKS and CDR2 YYEKEE (reference sequence). The CDR3 is made up of 15 amino acids. Full variable domain (outside the CDR3, taken from reference TRBV5-5 and TRBJ2-1): DAGVTQSPTHLIKTRGQQVTLRCSPISGHKSVSWYQQVLGQGPQFIFQYYEKEERGRGNFPDRFSARQFPNYSSELNVNALLLGDSALYLCASSSGLAGRNEQFFGPGTRLTVL.

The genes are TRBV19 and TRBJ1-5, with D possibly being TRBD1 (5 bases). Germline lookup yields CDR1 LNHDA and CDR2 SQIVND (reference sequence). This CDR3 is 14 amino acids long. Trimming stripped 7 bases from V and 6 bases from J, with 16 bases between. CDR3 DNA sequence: TGTGCCAGTATTCGGCTGCCGGGGGGTCAGCCCCAGCATTTT. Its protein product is CASIRLPGGQPQHF. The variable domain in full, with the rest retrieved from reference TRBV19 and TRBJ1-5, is DGGITQSPKYLFRKEGQNVTLSCEQNLNHDAMYWYRQDPGQGLRLIYYSQIVNDFQKGDIAEGYSVSREKKESFPLTVTSAQKNPTAFYLCASIRLPGGQPQHFGDGTRLSIL.

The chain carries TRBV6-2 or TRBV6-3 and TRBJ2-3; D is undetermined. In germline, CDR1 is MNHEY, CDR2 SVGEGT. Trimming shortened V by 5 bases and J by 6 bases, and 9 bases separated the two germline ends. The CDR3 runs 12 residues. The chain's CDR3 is CASSQRIDTQYF. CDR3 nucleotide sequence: TGTGCCAGCAGTCAACGAATTGATACGCAGTATTTT.

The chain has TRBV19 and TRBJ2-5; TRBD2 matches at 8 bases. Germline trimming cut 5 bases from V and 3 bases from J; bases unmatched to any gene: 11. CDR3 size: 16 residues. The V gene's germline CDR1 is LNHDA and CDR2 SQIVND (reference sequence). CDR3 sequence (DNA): TGTGCCAGTAGTCCCCTAGGCGGGAGGCCCGAAGAGACCCAGTACTTC. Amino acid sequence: CASSPLGGRPEETQYF.

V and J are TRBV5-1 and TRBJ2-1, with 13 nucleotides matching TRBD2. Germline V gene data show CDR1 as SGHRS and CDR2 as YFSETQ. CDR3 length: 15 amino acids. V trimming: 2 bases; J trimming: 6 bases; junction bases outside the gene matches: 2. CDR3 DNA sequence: TGCGCCAGCAGCTTACTAGCGGGAGGGTCCAATGAGCAGTTCTTC. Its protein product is CASSLLAGGSNEQFF.

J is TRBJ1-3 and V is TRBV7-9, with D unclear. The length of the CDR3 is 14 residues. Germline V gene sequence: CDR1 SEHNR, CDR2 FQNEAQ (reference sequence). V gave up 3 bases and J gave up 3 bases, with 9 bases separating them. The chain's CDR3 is CASSFGRFGNTIYF. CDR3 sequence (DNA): TGTGCCAGCAGCTTCGGACGGTTTGGAAACACCATATATTTT.

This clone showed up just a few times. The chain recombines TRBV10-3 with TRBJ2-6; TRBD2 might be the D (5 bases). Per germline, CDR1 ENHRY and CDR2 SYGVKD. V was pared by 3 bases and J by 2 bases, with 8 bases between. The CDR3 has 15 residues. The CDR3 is CAISESGTGANVLTF. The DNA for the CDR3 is TGTGCCATCAGTGAATCGGGGACTGGGGCCAACGTCCTGACTTTC.

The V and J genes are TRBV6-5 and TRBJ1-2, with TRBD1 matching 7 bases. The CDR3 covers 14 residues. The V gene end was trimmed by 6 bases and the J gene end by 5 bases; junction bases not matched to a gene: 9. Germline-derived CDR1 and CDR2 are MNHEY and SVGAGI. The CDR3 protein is CASSRQGSGYGYTF. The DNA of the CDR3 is TGTGCCAGCAGCCGACAGGGCAGCGGATATGGCTACACCTTC.

The CDR3 sequence is CASSGTGTEAFF. As DNA, the CDR3 is TGTGCCAGCAGCGGGACAGGCACTGAAGCTTTCTTT. This chain links TRBV6-5 with TRBJ1-1; 8 nucleotides agree with TRBD1. This CDR3 spans 12 amino acids. The germline CDR1 and CDR2 sequences are MNHEY and SVGAGI. The trim removed 6 bases at V and 4 bases at J, leaving 1 base unmatched.

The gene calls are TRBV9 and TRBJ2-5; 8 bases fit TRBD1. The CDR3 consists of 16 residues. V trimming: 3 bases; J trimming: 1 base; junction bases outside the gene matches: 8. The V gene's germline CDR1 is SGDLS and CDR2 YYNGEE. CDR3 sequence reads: CASSGAQGVVQETQYF. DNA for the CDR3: TGTGCCAGCAGCGGGGCACAGGGGGTCGTCCAAGAGACCCAGTACTTC. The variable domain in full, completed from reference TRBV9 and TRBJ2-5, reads DSGVTQTPKHLITATGQRVTLRCSPRSGDLSVYWYQQSLDQGLQFLIQYYNGEERAKGNILERFSAQQFPDLHSELNLSSLELGDSALYFCASSGAQGVVQETQYFGPGTRLLVL.

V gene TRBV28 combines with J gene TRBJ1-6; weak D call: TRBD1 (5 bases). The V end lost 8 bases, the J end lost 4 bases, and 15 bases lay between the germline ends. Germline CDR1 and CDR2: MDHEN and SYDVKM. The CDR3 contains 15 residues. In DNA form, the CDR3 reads TGTGCCAGCCTTGAAGGGACCGCATATAATTCACCCCTCCACTTT. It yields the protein CASLEGTAYNSPLHF.

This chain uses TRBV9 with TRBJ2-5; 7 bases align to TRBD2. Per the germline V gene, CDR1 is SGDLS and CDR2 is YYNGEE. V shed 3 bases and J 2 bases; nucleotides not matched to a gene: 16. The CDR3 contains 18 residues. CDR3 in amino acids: CASSGTSVEKWGQETQYF. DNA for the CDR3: TGTGCCAGCAGCGGAACTAGCGTTGAGAAATGGGGGCAAGAGACCCAGTACTTC.

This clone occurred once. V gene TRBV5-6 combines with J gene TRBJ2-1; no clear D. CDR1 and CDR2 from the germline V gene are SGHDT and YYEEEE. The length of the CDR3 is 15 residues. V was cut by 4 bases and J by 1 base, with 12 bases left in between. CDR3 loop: CASSGGLRSYNEQFF. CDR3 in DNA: TGTGCCAGCAGCGGTGGGCTCAGATCCTACAATGAGCAGTTCTTC.